The clone carrying this T cell receptor beta chain was observed a handful of times. One junction end disagrees with the germline gene, perhaps due to a read error. The data derive from a study of T-cell reconstitution after alpha-beta-depleted transplantation in children. Preparing the TCRbeta library involved the use of unique molecular identifiers. Using its own MiXCR run on the PCR reads, TCRdb lists one record per CDR3 protein. The sample has hundreds of thousands of distinct CDR3 sequences, about 10% seen once. The germline V gene encodes CDR1 SSHAT and CDR2 FNYEAQ (reference sequence). The CDR3 contains 16 residues.

The chain uses TRBV7-7 and TRBJ2-5, with 14 bases that match TRBD2. The sequences come from PBMCs from the stem cell graft donor, collected from the stem cell graft. The sequence came from a human donor who donated a stem cell graft to a child with acute myeloid leukemia. DNA for the CDR3: TGTGCTAGCAGCTTCGGGACTAGCGGGAGCGTAGAGACCCAGTACTTC. Protein: CASSFGTSGSVETQYF.